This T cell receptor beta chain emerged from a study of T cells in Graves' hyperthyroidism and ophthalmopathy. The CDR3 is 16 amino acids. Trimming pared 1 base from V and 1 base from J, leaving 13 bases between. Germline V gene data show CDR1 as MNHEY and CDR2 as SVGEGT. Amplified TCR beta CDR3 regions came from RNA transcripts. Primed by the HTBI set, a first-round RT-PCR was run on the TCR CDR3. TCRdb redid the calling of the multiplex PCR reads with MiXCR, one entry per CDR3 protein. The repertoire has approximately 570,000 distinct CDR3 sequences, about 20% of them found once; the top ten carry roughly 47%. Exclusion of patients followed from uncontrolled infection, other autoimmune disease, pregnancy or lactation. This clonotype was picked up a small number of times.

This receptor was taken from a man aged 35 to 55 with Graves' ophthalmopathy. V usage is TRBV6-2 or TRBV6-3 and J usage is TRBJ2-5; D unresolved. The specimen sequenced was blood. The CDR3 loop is CASSYWVGEPQETQYF. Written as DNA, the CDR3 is TGTGCCAGCAGTTACTGGGTCGGAGAACCCCAAGAGACCCAGTACTTC.